A selection of T cell receptor beta chains follows, all from one sample in a study of cytomegalovirus exposure and HLA in healthy donors. Assay used: immunoSEQ multiplex PCR; TCRdb lists only in-frame clones, some missing. Here the sample spans hundreds of thousands of clones, about nine tenths being singletons. The sample taken for sequencing was PBMCs. The source is a woman younger than 35 in good health and CMV-seropositive. Each CDR3 is given with its conserved first and last residue. The D gene is left open where the match is weak. Clone size is shown for a subset of rows, as once, few, many or a class of expanded clone.

NA	TRBV5-1	NA	TRBJ1-2	CASSSYPHRVFGGYTF	TGCGCCAGCAGCTCCTACCCTCACAGGGTCTTTGGTGGCTACACCTTC
TRBD2	TRBV28	NA	TRBJ2-1	CASSLPGLAGGKQFF	TGTGCCAGCAGTTTACCGGGACTAGCGGGCGGCAAGCAGTTCTTC
NA	TRBV5-6	few	TRBJ2-1	CASSLGGLEQFF	TGTGCCAGCTCCCTGGGGGGACTTGAGCAGTTCTTC
TRBD1	TRBV27	once	TRBJ1-1	CASSPMGQGHTEAFF	TGTGCCAGCAGTCCTATGGGACAGGGGCATACTGAAGCTTTCTTT
TRBD1	TRBV12-5	NA	TRBJ1-3	CASGLVQGVGGNTIYF	TGTGCTAGTGGTTTGGTACAGGGGGTCGGTGGAAACACCATATATTTT
NA	TRBV5-1	NA	TRBJ1-1	CASSTATMNTEAFF	TGCGCCAGCAGCACTGCGACTATGAACACTGAAGCTTTCTTT
NA	TRBV6-5	NA	TRBJ1-1	CASSLSRSEGTEAFF	TGTGCCAGCAGTCTCAGCAGATCAGAGGGCACTGAAGCTTTCTTT
NA	TRBV4-2	NA	TRBJ1-1	CASSQIPSTEAFF	TGTGCCAGCAGCCAGATACCTAGCACTGAAGCTTTCTTT
NA	TRBV27	NA	TRBJ1-4	CASSLSGFPPPTNEKLFF	TGTGCCAGCAGTCTCTCAGGGTTCCCACCCCCAACTAATGAAAAACTGTTTTTT
TRBD2	TRBV5-1	few	TRBJ2-1	CASSFEPGLATYNEQFF	TGCGCCAGCAGCTTCGAACCGGGACTAGCAACCTACAATGAGCAGTTCTTC
NA	TRBV30	NA	TRBJ1-3	CAWSPGDPGNTIYF	TGTGCCTGGAGCCCAGGGGATCCTGGAAACACCATATATTTT
NA	TRBV9	NA	TRBJ1-1	CASSVESVRGGDTEAFF	TGTGCCAGCAGCGTAGAATCGGTAAGGGGGGGCGACACTGAAGCTTTCTTT
NA	TRBV27	NA	TRBJ1-5	CATKERRGSQPQHF	TGTGCCACCAAGGAAAGGAGAGGATCTCAGCCCCAGCATTTT
TRBD2	TRBV5-4	NA	TRBJ2-1	CASSFPSGRVGNEQFF	TGTGCCAGCAGCTTTCCTAGCGGGAGGGTGGGAAATGAGCAGTTCTTC
TRBD1	TRBV11-1	NA	TRBJ2-7	CASSPRTGAYEQYF	TGTGCCAGCAGCCCAAGGACAGGTGCCTACGAGCAGTACTTC
TRBD1	TRBV11-2	NA	TRBJ2-7	CASSLVLEGQGLSEQYF	TGTGCCAGCAGCTTGGTCCTTGAGGGACAGGGACTCTCCGAGCAGTACTTC
NA	TRBV5-1	NA	TRBJ1-2	CASSLDVGAGGYTF	TGCGCCAGCAGCTTGGATGTGGGGGCAGGTGGCTACACCTTC
NA	TRBV5-1	NA	TRBJ1-1	CASSLDSYTEAFF	TGCGCCAGCAGCCTCGACAGTTACACTGAAGCTTTCTTT
NA	TRBV7-9	NA	TRBJ2-7	CASTIREGPRQYF	TGTGCCAGCACGATCCGCGAGGGCCCGAGGCAGTACTTC
NA	TRBV7-2	NA	TRBJ2-3	CASSLFAQYF	TGTGCCAGCAGCTTATTCGCGCAGTATTTT
NA	TRBV27	NA	TRBJ2-1	CASSFGQYNEQFF	TGTGCCAGCAGTTTCGGACAGTACAATGAGCAGTTCTTC
TRBD1	TRBV30	NA	TRBJ1-5	CAWSRQGASFGPQHF	TGTGCCTGGAGTAGGCAGGGGGCTTCCTTTGGGCCCCAGCATTTT
NA	TRBV5-1	NA	TRBJ2-7	CASRTSASYEQYF	TGCGCCAGCAGGACTTCAGCATCCTACGAGCAGTACTTC
NA	TRBV7-6	NA	TRBJ1-1	CASSFAVEANTEAFF	TGTGCCAGCAGCTTCGCCGTCGAGGCGAACACTGAAGCTTTCTTT
TRBD1	TRBV6-6	NA	TRBJ1-1	CASSYRQGSTEAFF	TGTGCCAGCAGTTACAGACAGGGGAGTACTGAAGCTTTCTTT
NA	TRBV27	once	TRBJ2-7	CASQQRLQAYEQYF	TGTGCCAGCCAGCAAAGGCTCCAGGCCTACGAGCAGTACTTC
TRBD1	TRBV19	few	TRBJ1-2	CASSIGGQGNGYTF	TGTGCCAGTAGTATAGGGGGACAGGGGAATGGCTACACCTTC
NA	TRBV2	NA	TRBJ2-1	CASSTGTPGNEQFF	TGTGCCAGCAGTACCGGGACACCCGGGAATGAGCAGTTCTTC
TRBD1	TRBV5-4	NA	TRBJ1-1	CASSSYQGANTEAFF	TGTGCCAGCAGCTCATATCAGGGGGCAAACACTGAAGCTTTCTTT
NA	TRBV4-1	few	TRBJ1-2	CASSLVGVDGYTF	TGCGCCAGCAGCCTCGTAGGGGTAGATGGCTACACCTTC
NA	TRBV27	NA	TRBJ2-1	CASSTPYNEQFF	TGTGCCAGCAGTACACCCTACAATGAGCAGTTCTTC
TRBD1	TRBV11-2	NA	TRBJ2-7	CASSNRDREYEQYF	TGTGCCAGCAGCAATCGGGACAGAGAATACGAGCAGTACTTC
NA	TRBV30	NA	TRBJ1-5	CAWSPGLSNQPQHF	TGTGCCTGGAGTCCAGGTTTAAGCAATCAGCCCCAGCATTTT
NA	TRBV27	NA	TRBJ2-1	CASSLSLGGNEQFF	TGTGCCAGCAGTTTATCCCTCGGAGGAAATGAGCAGTTCTTC
TRBD2	TRBV7-2	NA	TRBJ2-1	CASSLGGGIDEQFF	TGTGCCAGCAGCTTAGGGGGGGGTATCGATGAGCAGTTCTTC
NA	TRBV6-1	NA	TRBJ2-2	CASSELGQIKNTGELFF	TGTGCCAGCAGTGAATTAGGACAGATTAAGAACACCGGGGAGCTGTTTTTT
TRBD1	TRBV6-1	few	TRBJ1-2	CASSADRAYGYTF	TGTGCCAGCAGTGCGGACAGGGCCTATGGCTACACCTTC
NA	TRBV19	NA	TRBJ2-7	CASSAGRVYEQYF	TGTGCCAGTAGTGCAGGCCGTGTCTACGAGCAGTACTTC
NA	TRBV11-1	NA	TRBJ1-1	CASSLDAGLNTEAFF	TGTGCCAGCAGCTTAGACGCGGGGCTGAACACTGAAGCTTTCTTT
NA	TRBV9	NA	TRBJ1-2	CASTRGNYGYTF	TGTGCCAGCACAAGGGGGAACTATGGCTACACCTTC
NA	TRBV5-6	NA	TRBJ1-1	CASSQQGGTEAFF	TGTGCCAGCAGCCAACAGGGCGGAACTGAAGCTTTCTTT
NA	TRBV10-1	NA	TRBJ2-7	CASSRGSYEQYF	TGCGCCAGCTCCCGCGGGTCCTACGAGCAGTACTTC
TRBD1	TRBV19	NA	TRBJ1-1	CASSTHRGRGTEAFF	TGTGCCAGTAGTACCCACAGGGGGCGGGGGACTGAAGCTTTCTTT
NA	TRBV19	NA	TRBJ1-1	CASSMNGGAQAFF	TGTGCCAGTAGTATGAATGGAGGGGCGCAGGCTTTCTTT
TRBD2	TRBV15	NA	TRBJ2-1	CATSRSGRENEQFF	TGTGCCACCAGCAGAAGCGGGAGGGAGAATGAGCAGTTCTTC
TRBD1	TRBV19	NA	TRBJ1-5	CASSMDRGRSNQPQHF	TGTGCCAGTAGTATGGACAGGGGGCGAAGCAATCAGCCCCAGCATTTT
NA	TRBV2	NA	TRBJ1-5	CASKLRDSNQPQHF	TGTGCCAGCAAACTCAGGGATAGCAATCAGCCCCAGCATTTT
NA	TRBV7-2	NA	TRBJ2-7	CASSRDRLLYEQYF	TGTGCCAGCAGCCGTGACAGGCTGCTCTACGAGCAGTACTTC
TRBD2	TRBV7-2	NA	TRBJ2-3	CASSPGGDTDTQYF	TGTGCCAGCAGCCCGGGGGGGGATACAGATACGCAGTATTTT
TRBD1	TRBV5-1	NA	TRBJ2-7	CASSLRQGSTYEQYF	TGCGCCAGCAGCTTAAGACAGGGGTCCACCTACGAGCAGTACTTC
TRBD2	TRBV28	NA	TRBJ2-3	CASSSRLAGVPDTQYF	TGTGCCAGCAGTTCACGACTAGCGGGAGTGCCAGATACGCAGTATTTT
TRBD1	TRBV4-1	NA	TRBJ2-1	CASNEDRAGNEQFF	TGCGCCAGCAATGAGGACAGGGCGGGGAATGAGCAGTTCTTC
NA	TRBV13	NA	TRBJ2-1	CASSLAEGFSYNEQFF	TGTGCCAGCAGCTTAGCCGAGGGATTCTCCTACAATGAGCAGTTCTTC
NA	TRBV7-9	NA	TRBJ2-7	CASSLTSAARSYEQYF	TGTGCCAGCAGCTTAACCTCAGCGGCCAGATCCTACGAGCAGTACTTC
NA	TRBV5-1	NA	TRBJ2-3	CASSFRDSRGDTQYF	TGCGCCAGCAGCTTCCGCGACAGCCGAGGAGATACGCAGTATTTT
TRBD2	TRBV19	NA	TRBJ2-1	CASSIGLAGFYNEQFF	TGTGCCAGTAGTATAGGTCTAGCGGGTTTCTACAATGAGCAGTTCTTC
NA	TRBV4-1	NA	TRBJ2-7	CASSQMTGSYEQYF	TGCGCCAGCAGCCAAATGACAGGTTCCTACGAGCAGTACTTC